Sequencing of this T cell receptor (beta chain) was carried out in a study of graft-versus-host responses after intestinal transplantation. Profiling relied on immunoSEQ multiplex PCR, and the TCRdb table lists in-frame clones only, not all of them. In the table there are tens of thousands of clones, 94% of which are singletons. Comments on this clone: Its antigen is unknown.

The CDR3 spans 18 residues. CDR1 and CDR2 (germline): SEHNR, FQNEAQ (reference sequence). V was clipped by 1 base and J by 0 bases; unmatched bases: 4. The specimen was unstimulated CD4+ T cells sorted from spleen or lymph node cells, collected before transplant. V is TRBV7-9 and J is TRBJ2-3, with 13 bases aligning to TRBD2. The receptor's source is a human donor who was the organ donor for an intestinal transplant. DNA for the CDR3: TGTGCCAGCAGCTTAGAACTAGCGGGGGGGATTAGCACAGATACGCAGTATTTT. Protein product: CASSLELAGGISTDTQYF.